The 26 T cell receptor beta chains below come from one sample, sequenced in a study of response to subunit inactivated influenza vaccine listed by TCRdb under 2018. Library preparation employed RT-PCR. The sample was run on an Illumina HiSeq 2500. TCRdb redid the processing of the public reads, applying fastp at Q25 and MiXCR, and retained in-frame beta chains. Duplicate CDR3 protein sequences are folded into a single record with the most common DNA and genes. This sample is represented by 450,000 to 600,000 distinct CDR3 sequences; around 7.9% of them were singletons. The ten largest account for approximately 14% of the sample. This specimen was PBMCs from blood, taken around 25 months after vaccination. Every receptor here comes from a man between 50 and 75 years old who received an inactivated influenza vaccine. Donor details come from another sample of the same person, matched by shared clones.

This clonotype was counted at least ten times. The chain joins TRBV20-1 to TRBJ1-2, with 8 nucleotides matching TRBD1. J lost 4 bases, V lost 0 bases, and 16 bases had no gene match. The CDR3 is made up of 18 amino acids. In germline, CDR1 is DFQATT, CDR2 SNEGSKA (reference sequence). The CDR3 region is CSARDHNIYADRGYGYTF. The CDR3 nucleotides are TGCAGTGCTAGAGATCATAACATTTACGCCGACAGGGGCTATGGCTACACCTTC.

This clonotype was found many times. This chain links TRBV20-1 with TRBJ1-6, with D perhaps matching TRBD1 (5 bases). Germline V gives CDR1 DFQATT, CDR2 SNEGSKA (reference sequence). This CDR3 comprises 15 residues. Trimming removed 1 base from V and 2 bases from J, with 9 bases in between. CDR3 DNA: TGCAGTGCTAGAGGGTGGGGACCCTATAATTCACCCCTCCACTTT. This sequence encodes CSARGWGPYNSPLHF.

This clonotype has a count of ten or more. In nucleotides, the CDR3 is TGCAGTGCTAGAGGGGCTAGCGGTACGAAAAACATTCAGTACTTC. Residues: CSARGASGTKNIQYF. The J gene is TRBJ2-4, the V gene TRBV20-1; 7 bases line up with TRBD2. V was clipped by 1 base and J by 4 bases; unmatched bases: 7. Per germline, CDR1 DFQATT and CDR2 SNEGSKA (reference sequence). The CDR3 totals 15 residues.

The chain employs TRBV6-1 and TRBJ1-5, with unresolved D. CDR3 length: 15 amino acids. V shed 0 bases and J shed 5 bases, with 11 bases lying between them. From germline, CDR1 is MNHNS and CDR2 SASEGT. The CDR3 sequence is CASSEAHAAYQPQHF. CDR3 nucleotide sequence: TGTGCCAGCAGTGAAGCCCATGCCGCCTATCAGCCCCAGCATTTT.

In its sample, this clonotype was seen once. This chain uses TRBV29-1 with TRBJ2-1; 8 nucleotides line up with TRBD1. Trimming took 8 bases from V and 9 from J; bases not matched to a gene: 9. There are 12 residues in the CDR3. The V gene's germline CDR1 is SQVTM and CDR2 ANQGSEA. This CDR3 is CSTPTGVAEQFF. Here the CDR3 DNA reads TGCAGCACCCCGACAGGGGTGGCTGAGCAGTTCTTC.

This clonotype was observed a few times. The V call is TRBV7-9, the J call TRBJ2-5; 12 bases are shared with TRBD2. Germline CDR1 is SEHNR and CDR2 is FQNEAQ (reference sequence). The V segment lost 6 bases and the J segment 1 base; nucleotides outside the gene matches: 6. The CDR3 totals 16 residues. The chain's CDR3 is CASSYGLAGPQETQYF. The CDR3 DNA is TGTGCCAGCAGTTACGGACTAGCGGGGCCCCAAGAGACCCAGTACTTC.

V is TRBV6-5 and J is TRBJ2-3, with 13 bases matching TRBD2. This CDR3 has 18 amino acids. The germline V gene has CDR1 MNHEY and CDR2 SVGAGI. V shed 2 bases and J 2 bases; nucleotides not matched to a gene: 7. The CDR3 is CASSYKLAGGRNTDTQYF. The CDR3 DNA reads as TGTGCCAGCAGTTACAAACTAGCGGGGGGGCGAAACACAGATACGCAGTATTTT.

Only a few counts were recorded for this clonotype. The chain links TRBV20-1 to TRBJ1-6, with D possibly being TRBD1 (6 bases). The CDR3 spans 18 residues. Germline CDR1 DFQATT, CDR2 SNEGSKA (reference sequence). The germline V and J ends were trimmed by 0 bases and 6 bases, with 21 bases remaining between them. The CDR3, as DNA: TGCAGTGCTAGAGATCGTGGCTCTCAGGGGCTACTTAATTCACCCCTCCACTTT. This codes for CSARDRGSQGLLNSPLHF.

DNA of the CDR3: TGTGCCAGCAGCCAAGATATTAGCGGGGGGCAAAACATTCAGTACTTC. As protein: CASSQDISGGQNIQYF. This chain links TRBV4-2 with TRBJ2-4; 10 nucleotides agree with TRBD2. Germline lookup yields CDR1 LGHNA and CDR2 YNFKEQ. V shed 0 bases, J shed 5 bases, and the junction held 4 bases outside the gene matches. The CDR3 consists of 16 residues.

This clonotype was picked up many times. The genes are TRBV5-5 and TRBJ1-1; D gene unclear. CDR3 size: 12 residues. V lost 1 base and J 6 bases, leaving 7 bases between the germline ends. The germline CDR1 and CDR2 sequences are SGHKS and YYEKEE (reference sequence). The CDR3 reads CASSLRAAEAFF. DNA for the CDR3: TGTGCCAGCAGCTTGAGGGCCGCTGAAGCTTTCTTT.

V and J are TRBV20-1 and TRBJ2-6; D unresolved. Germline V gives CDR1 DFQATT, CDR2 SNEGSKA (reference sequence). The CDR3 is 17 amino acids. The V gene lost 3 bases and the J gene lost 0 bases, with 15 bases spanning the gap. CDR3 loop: CSASSLGRTSGANVLTF. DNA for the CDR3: TGCAGTGCTAGCTCTCTGGGCAGAACCTCTGGGGCCAACGTCCTGACTTTC.

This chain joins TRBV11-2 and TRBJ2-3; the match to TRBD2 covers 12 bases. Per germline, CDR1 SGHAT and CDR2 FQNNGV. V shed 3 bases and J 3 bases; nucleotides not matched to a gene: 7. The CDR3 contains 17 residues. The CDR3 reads CASSFYLAGGRTDTQYF. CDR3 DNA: TGTGCCAGCAGCTTTTACCTAGCGGGAGGGCGGACAGATACGCAGTATTTT.

The CDR3 reads CASRQGIFTNNEQFF. DNA of the CDR3: TGTGCCAGCAGGCAAGGGATTTTCACAAACAATGAGCAGTTCTTC. The chain links TRBV7-8 to TRBJ2-1; D is undetermined. The V end was cut by 6 bases, the J end by 5 bases, with 17 bases between. Germline V CDR1 and CDR2: SGHVS, FQNEAQ. This CDR3 is 15 amino acids long.

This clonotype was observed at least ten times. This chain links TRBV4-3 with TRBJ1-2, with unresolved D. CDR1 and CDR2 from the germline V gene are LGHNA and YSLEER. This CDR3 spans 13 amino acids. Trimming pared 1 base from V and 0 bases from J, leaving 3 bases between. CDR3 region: CASSQVANYGYTF. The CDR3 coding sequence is TGCGCCAGCAGCCAAGTAGCTAACTATGGCTACACCTTC.

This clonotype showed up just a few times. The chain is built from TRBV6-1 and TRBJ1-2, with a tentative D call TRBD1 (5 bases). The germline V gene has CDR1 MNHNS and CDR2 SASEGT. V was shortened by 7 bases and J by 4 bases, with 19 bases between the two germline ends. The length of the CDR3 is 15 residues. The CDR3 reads CASTPTRDGAYGYTF. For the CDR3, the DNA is TGTGCCAGCACTCCTACACGGGACGGGGCCTATGGCTACACCTTC.

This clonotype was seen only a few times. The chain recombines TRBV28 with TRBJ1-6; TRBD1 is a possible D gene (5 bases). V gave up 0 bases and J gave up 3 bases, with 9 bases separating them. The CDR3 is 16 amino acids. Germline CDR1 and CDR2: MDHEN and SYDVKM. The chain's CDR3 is CASSLWARGYNSPLHF. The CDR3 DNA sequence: TGTGCCAGCAGTTTATGGGCTAGGGGCTATAATTCACCCCTCCACTTT.

The CDR3 is CASSPGRVRGTEAFF. CDR3 sequence (DNA): TGTGCCAGCAGCCCCGGGAGGGTTAGGGGGACTGAAGCTTTCTTT. The V call is TRBV7-6, the J call TRBJ1-1, with TRBD1 as a possible D gene (6 bases). The CDR3 covers 15 residues. V was pared by 5 bases and J by 5 bases, with 18 bases between. In germline, CDR1 is SGHVS, CDR2 FNYEAQ.

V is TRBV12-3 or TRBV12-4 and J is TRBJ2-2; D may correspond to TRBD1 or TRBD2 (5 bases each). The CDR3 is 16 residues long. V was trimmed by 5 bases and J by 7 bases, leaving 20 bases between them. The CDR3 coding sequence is TGTGCCAGCAGTCCCGGGCCCCGGGGCGTAGGCGGGGAGCTGTTTTTT. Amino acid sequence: CASSPGPRGVGGELFF.

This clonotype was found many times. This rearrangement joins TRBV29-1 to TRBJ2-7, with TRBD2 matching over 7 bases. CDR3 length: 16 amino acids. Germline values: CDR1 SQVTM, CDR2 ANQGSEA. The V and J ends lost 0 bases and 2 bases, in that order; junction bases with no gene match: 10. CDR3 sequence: CSVEDRGLAAPYEQYF. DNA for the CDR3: TGCAGCGTTGAAGATCGAGGCCTAGCGGCCCCCTACGAGCAGTACTTC.

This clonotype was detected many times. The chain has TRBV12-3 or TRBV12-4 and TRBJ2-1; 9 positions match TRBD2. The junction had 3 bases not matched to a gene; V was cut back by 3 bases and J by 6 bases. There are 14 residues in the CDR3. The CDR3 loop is CASSFGGGANEQFF. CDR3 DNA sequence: TGTGCCAGCAGTTTTGGCGGGGGGGCCAATGAGCAGTTCTTC.

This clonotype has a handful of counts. The CDR3 reads CSAPSPAAANTGELFF. The CDR3, as DNA: TGCAGTGCCCCAAGCCCGGCAGCGGCGAACACCGGGGAGCTGTTTTTT. The chain employs TRBV20-1 and TRBJ2-2, with TRBD2 as a possible D gene (5 bases). Trimming left V 6 bases short and J 0 bases short, with 17 bases between. Germline lookup yields CDR1 DFQATT and CDR2 SNEGSKA (reference sequence). CDR3 length equals 16 residues.

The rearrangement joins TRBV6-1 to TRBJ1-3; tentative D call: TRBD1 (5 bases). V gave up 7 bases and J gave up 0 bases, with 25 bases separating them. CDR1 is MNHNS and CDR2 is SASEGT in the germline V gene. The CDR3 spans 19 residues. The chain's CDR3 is CASTRSVRQRDLSGNTIYF. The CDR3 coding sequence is TGTGCCAGCACCCGAAGCGTCAGACAGAGGGACCTCTCTGGAAACACCATATATTTT.

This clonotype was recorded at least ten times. CDR3 sequence (DNA): TGTGCCAGCAGTTTCGGACAGGTAGCTTTCTTT. Its translation is CASSFGQVAFF. V is TRBV12-3 or TRBV12-4 and J is TRBJ1-1, with TRBD1 identical over 7 bases. Trimming cost V 3 bases and J 10 bases; bases outside gene matches: 2. This CDR3 is built from 11 residues.

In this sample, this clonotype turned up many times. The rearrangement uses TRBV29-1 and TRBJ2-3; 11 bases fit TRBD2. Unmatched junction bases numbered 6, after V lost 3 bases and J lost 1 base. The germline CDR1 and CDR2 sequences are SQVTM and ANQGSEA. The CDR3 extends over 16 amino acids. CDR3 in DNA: TGCAGCGTTGAGCGAACACTAGCGGGGGGCACAGATACGCAGTATTTT. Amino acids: CSVERTLAGGTDTQYF.

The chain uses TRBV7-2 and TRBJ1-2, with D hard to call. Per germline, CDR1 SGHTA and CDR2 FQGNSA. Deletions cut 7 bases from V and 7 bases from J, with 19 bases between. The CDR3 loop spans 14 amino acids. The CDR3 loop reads CASNPLGEVGGYTF. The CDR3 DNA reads TGTGCCAGCAACCCCCTCGGAGAGGTGGGTGGCTACACCTTC.

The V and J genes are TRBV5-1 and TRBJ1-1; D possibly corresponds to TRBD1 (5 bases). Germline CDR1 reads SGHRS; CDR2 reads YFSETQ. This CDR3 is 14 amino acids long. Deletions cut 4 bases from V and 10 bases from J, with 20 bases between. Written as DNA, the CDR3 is TGCGCCAGCAGCGACGGGGACGCACAGGTAGGAGCTTTCTTT. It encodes CASSDGDAQVGAFF.